The 31 T cell receptor beta chains reported below all come from one sample, sequenced in a study of cytotoxic CD8 clonotypes in ibrutinib-treated CLL. Profiled with immunoSEQ multiplex PCR; TCRdb holds only in-frame clones, not every one. The sample consists of approximately 190,000 clones, 79% of them appearing once. Sequenced here: PBMCs, sampled after 12 months of ibrutinib treatment. The source is a human donor with chronic lymphocytic leukemia.

The J gene is TRBJ1-2, the V gene TRBV30; no definite D call. V was trimmed by 2 bases and J by 7 bases, leaving 14 bases between them. CDR1 and CDR2 (germline): GTSNPN, SVGIG (reference sequence). The CDR3 is 13 residues long. CDR3 nucleotides: TGTGCCTGGAGTAGTCAGGTCGCTGGTGGCTACACCTTC. Its translation: CAWSSQVAGGYTF.

This clone has only a few counts. This chain links TRBV30 with TRBJ1-2; 8 bases align to TRBD1. From germline, CDR1 is GTSNPN and CDR2 SVGIG (reference sequence). Trimming took 1 base from V and 4 from J; bases not matched to a gene: 8. There are 15 residues in the CDR3. The CDR3 is CAWSGQGIVGYGYTF. DNA for the CDR3: TGTGCCTGGAGTGGACAGGGGATCGTTGGCTATGGCTACACCTTC.

This chain connects TRBV2 to TRBJ2-3; 13 positions match TRBD2. The CDR3 is 18 residues long. The V and J ends lost 6 bases and 1 base, in that order; junction bases with no gene match: 10. Germline-derived CDR1 and CDR2 are SNHLY and FYNNEI. The CDR3 DNA reads as TGTGCCAGCAGAGACACTAGCGGGGGGGCCCCGGGCACAGATACGCAGTATTTT. It translates to CASRDTSGGAPGTDTQYF.

The gene calls are TRBV27 and TRBJ2-3; D gene ambiguous. The CDR3 is made up of 14 amino acids. Trimming stripped 1 base from V and 2 bases from J, with 7 bases between. Germline V lookup: CDR1 MNHEY, CDR2 SMNVEV (reference sequence). The DNA for the CDR3 is TGTGCCAGCAGTTTATTAGGATACACAGATACGCAGTATTTT. Protein: CASSLLGYTDTQYF.

This chain links TRBV7-2 with TRBJ2-5, with D uncertain. Trimming shortened V by 1 base and J by 4 bases, and 10 bases separated the two germline ends. Per germline, CDR1 SGHTA and CDR2 FQGNSA. The CDR3 spans 14 residues. DNA for the CDR3: TGTGCCAGCAGCTTAGGAAGCGAGTCAGAGACCCAGTACTTC. Its protein product is CASSLGSESETQYF.

The rearrangement joins TRBV28 to TRBJ2-7; the D is unclear. Germline values: CDR1 MDHEN, CDR2 SYDVKM. The CDR3 has 12 amino acids. Trimming pared 2 bases from V and 5 bases from J, leaving 7 bases between. CDR3 protein: CASSLIGNEQYF. CDR3 bases: TGTGCCAGCAGTTTAATAGGAAACGAGCAGTACTTC.

The rearrangement uses TRBV29-1 and TRBJ2-3; no clear D. The CDR3 length is 11 residues. CDR1 is SQVTM, CDR2 ANQGSEA, per germline. The ends were cut back, 4 bases at V and 7 bases at J, with 9 bases in the middle. The CDR3 DNA sequence: TGCAGCGTTGTCGGACCCCATACGCAGTATTTT. As protein: CSVVGPHTQYF.

This clone was recorded only once. V gene TRBV28 combines with J gene TRBJ2-7; TRBD2 matches at 13 bases. Germline V CDR1 and CDR2: MDHEN, SYDVKM. The CDR3 sequence is 15 residues long. J lost 5 bases, V lost 9 bases, and 10 bases had no gene match. CDR3 sequence: CASSWTSGRHNEQYF. DNA of the CDR3: TGTGCCAGTTCTTGGACTAGCGGGAGACACAACGAGCAGTACTTC.

The V call is TRBV7-9, the J call TRBJ1-1; 7 bases are a match to TRBD1. Germline loops: CDR1 SEHNR, CDR2 FQNEAQ (reference sequence). The CDR3 contains 15 residues. The ends lost 5 bases at V and 4 bases at J; junction bases unmatched: 10. CDR3 protein: CASSPRGQGTTEAFF. CDR3 nucleotide sequence: TGTGCCAGCAGCCCAAGGGGGCAGGGCACCACTGAAGCTTTCTTT.

The CDR3 is CASSLGTAGYEQYF. Here the CDR3 DNA reads TGTGCCAGCAGCTTGGGAACAGCGGGCTACGAGCAGTACTTC. The chain is built from TRBV5-6 and TRBJ2-7, with a weak D call TRBD2 (6 bases). The CDR3 extends over 14 amino acids. Trimming took off 0 bases at V and 3 bases at J, with 10 bases between the two ends. Germline values: CDR1 SGHDT, CDR2 YYEEEE.

The rearrangement links TRBV27 to TRBJ1-2; the match to TRBD1 covers 8 bases. CDR3 length: 15 amino acids. The ends lost 5 bases at V and 5 bases at J; junction bases unmatched: 10. CDR1 and CDR2 (germline): MNHEY, SMNVEV (reference sequence). Written as DNA, the CDR3 is TGTGCCAGCAGTCCCCACTCGACAGGGGTGTATGGCTACACCTTC. Its protein product is CASSPHSTGVYGYTF.

The genes are TRBV5-1 and TRBJ2-2, with 7 bases identical to TRBD1. The length of the CDR3 is 16 residues. Germline CDR1 and CDR2: SGHRS and YFSETQ. V shed 4 bases, J shed 4 bases, and the junction held 10 bases outside the gene matches. The CDR3 DNA reads as TGCGCCAGCAGCCCTCCAGGTGGGACAGCCACCGGGGAGCTGTTTTTT. This encodes CASSPPGGTATGELFF.

CDR3 nucleotide sequence: TGTGCCAGCAAATCCTACCAGGGGAACACTGAAGCTTTCTTT. Translating it yields CASKSYQGNTEAFF. This chain links TRBV2 with TRBJ1-1; weak D call: TRBD1 (5 bases). Trimming cost V 7 bases and J 1 base, with 13 bases left between them. Germline loops: CDR1 SNHLY, CDR2 FYNNEI. The CDR3 is made up of 14 amino acids.

The CDR3, as DNA: TGTGCCAGCAGGCCCTCAGGGGGCGCATCGGGGGAGCTGTTTTTT. This sequence encodes CASRPSGGASGELFF. V is TRBV7-3 and J is TRBJ2-2, with 8 bases identical to TRBD1. The CDR3 is 15 amino acids. Germline V gives CDR1 SGHTA, CDR2 FQGTGA. Trimming cost V 6 bases and J 8 bases; bases outside gene matches: 11.

In this sample, this clone turned up a few times. The chain employs TRBV27 and TRBJ1-2; no reliable D call. V was pared by 0 bases and J by 6 bases, with 8 bases between. CDR1 MNHEY and CDR2 SMNVEV come from the germline V gene (reference sequence). This CDR3 spans 13 amino acids. The CDR3 DNA sequence: TGTGCCAGCAGTTTATCGGAGGGTAATGGCTACACCTTC. It codes for CASSLSEGNGYTF.

J is TRBJ1-2 and V is TRBV7-8, with D unclear. The germline CDR1 and CDR2 sequences are SGHVS and FQNEAQ. This CDR3 spans 15 amino acids. Between the trimmed V and J ends, which lost 0 bases and 2 bases, there was a span of 10 bases. CDR3 protein: CASSLANNLNYGYTF. CDR3 nucleotide sequence: TGTGCCAGCAGCTTAGCGAACAATTTAAACTATGGCTACACCTTC.

CDR3 residues: CASRSLGAGAQETQYF. The CDR3, as DNA: TGTGCCAGCAGGTCGTTGGGGGCGGGGGCACAAGAGACCCAGTACTTC. The rearrangement joins TRBV11-2 to TRBJ2-5; a possible D gene is TRBD2 (7 bases). The CDR3 runs 16 residues. The V end was cut by 6 bases, the J end by 2 bases, with 19 bases between. CDR1 and CDR2 (germline): SGHAT, FQNNGV.

The chain carries TRBV9 and TRBJ2-2; 7 positions agree with TRBD1. Germline trimming cut 4 bases from V and 3 bases from J; bases unmatched to any gene: 9. CDR3 size: 16 residues. Per germline, CDR1 SGDLS and CDR2 YYNGEE. CDR3 loop: CASSLETGVYTGELFF. DNA for the CDR3: TGTGCCAGCAGCCTCGAAACAGGGGTCTACACCGGGGAGCTGTTTTTT.

This chain joins TRBV27 and TRBJ2-1; D not resolved. Germline assignment: CDR1 MNHEY and CDR2 SMNVEV (reference sequence). The V end lost 5 bases, the J end lost 10 bases, and 18 bases lay between the germline ends. This CDR3 has 14 residues. CDR3 in amino acids: CASSRRAPIDEQFF. CDR3 in DNA: TGTGCCAGCAGTCGCCGGGCCCCAATCGACGAGCAGTTCTTC.

This sequence joins TRBV6-5 and TRBJ1-1; D might be TRBD1 (5 bases). V dropped 2 bases and J dropped 7 bases, with 11 bases sitting between them. Germline V lookup: CDR1 MNHEY, CDR2 SVGAGI. There are 13 residues in the CDR3. The CDR3 nucleotides are TGTGCCAGCAGTTACCGTGACAGAAGTGAAGCTTTCTTT. Protein product: CASSYRDRSEAFF.

This clone has just a few counts. The chain couples TRBV16 to TRBJ1-1, with a possible D match to TRBD1 (5 bases). This CDR3 contains 16 residues. V was trimmed by 1 base and J by 1 base, leaving 13 bases between them. Germline-derived CDR1 and CDR2 are KGHSY and FQNENV. The CDR3 bases are TGTGCCAGCAGCCAATTTGAAGGCCAGGGGAACACTGAAGCTTTCTTT. It encodes CASSQFEGQGNTEAFF.

This chain links TRBV19 with TRBJ1-3; D not certain. The germline V and J ends were trimmed by 2 bases and 9 bases, with 20 bases remaining between them. The CDR3 totals 16 residues. Per germline, CDR1 LNHDA and CDR2 SQIVND (reference sequence). The chain's CDR3 is CASSILNSWSGSTIYF. The DNA of the CDR3 is TGTGCCAGTAGTATATTAAATTCTTGGTCGGGGAGCACCATATATTTT.

The chain joins TRBV6-1 to TRBJ1-5; TRBD1 aligns across 7 bases. The CDR3 extends over 13 amino acids. The J segment lost 3 bases and the V segment lost 8 bases, leaving 4 bases of the junction unmatched. CDR1 and CDR2 from the germline V gene are MNHNS and SASEGT. CDR3 in amino acids: CASGTEVNQPQHF. The DNA of the CDR3 is TGTGCCAGCGGGACAGAAGTCAATCAGCCCCAGCATTTT.

The rearrangement joins TRBV18 to TRBJ1-1; D not certain. The V gene lost 3 bases and the J gene lost 4 bases, with 21 bases spanning the gap. This CDR3 has 17 residues. Germline CDR1 is KGHSH and CDR2 is LQKENI. CDR3 in DNA: TGTGCCAGCTCACCGAAGAGACCACCCGATAGAGGCACTGAAGCTTTCTTT. It specifies CASSPKRPPDRGTEAFF.

The chain couples TRBV19 to TRBJ1-1; D ambiguous. Germline V gene lookup returns CDR1 LNHDA and CDR2 SQIVND (reference sequence). The CDR3 is made up of 20 amino acids. Trimming cost V 6 bases and J 0 bases, with 29 bases left between them. In nucleotides, the CDR3 is TGTGCCAGTAGCATCTCCGGGTCCTTAACGAACCTTTACATGAACACTGAAGCTTTCTTT. Protein sequence: CASSISGSLTNLYMNTEAFF. The variable domain in full, completed from reference TRBV19 and TRBJ1-1, reads DGGITQSPKYLFRKEGQNVTLSCEQNLNHDAMYWYRQDPGQGLRLIYYSQIVNDFQKGDIAEGYSVSREKKESFPLTVTSAQKNPTAFYLCASSISGSLTNLYMNTEAFFGQGTRLTVV.

The rearrangement links TRBV2 to TRBJ1-2; D is possibly TRBD1 (5 bases). Germline assignment: CDR1 SNHLY and CDR2 FYNNEI. V gave up 5 bases and J gave up 2 bases, with 9 bases separating them. CDR3 length: 13 amino acids. CDR3 sequence (DNA): TGTGCCAGCAGTCCAGGGTCCAACTATGGCTACACCTTC. Translating it yields CASSPGSNYGYTF.

The chain uses TRBV4-1 and TRBJ1-5; 8 bases are shared with TRBD1. V lost 5 bases to trimming and J lost 3 bases; unmatched junction nucleotides: 6. Germline V gives CDR1 MGHRA, CDR2 YSYEKL. The CDR3 is 15 residues long. The CDR3 DNA is TGCGCCAGCAGCGACCGGGACAGGTACAATCAGCCCCAGCATTTT. This sequence encodes CASSDRDRYNQPQHF.

This sequence joins TRBV4-1 and TRBJ1-2, with 8 positions matching TRBD1. The CDR3 is made up of 15 amino acids. Trimming removed 4 bases from V and 3 bases from J; junction bases left unmatched: 7. Germline CDR1 MGHRA, CDR2 YSYEKL. CDR3 DNA: TGCGCCAGCAGCCTTCTAGGACAGGGCGACTATGGCTACACCTTC. It encodes CASSLLGQGDYGYTF.

The chain employs TRBV7-9 and TRBJ2-7; D is undetermined. Germline loops: CDR1 SEHNR, CDR2 FQNEAQ (reference sequence). Trimming took off 2 bases at V and 5 bases at J, with 13 bases between the two ends. CDR3 length: 14 amino acids. This CDR3 reads CASSLLEFQNEQYF. For the CDR3, the DNA is TGTGCCAGCAGCTTACTGGAGTTTCAGAACGAGCAGTACTTC.

The chain couples TRBV11-2 to TRBJ2-7; TRBD2 is a possible D gene (5 bases). Germline CDR1 SGHAT, CDR2 FQNNGV. The CDR3 is 18 amino acids. The V end lost 1 base, the J end lost 2 bases, and 21 bases lay between the germline ends. The CDR3 DNA follows: TGTGCCAGCAGCTTAGTAGGGATGTCGGGGATCGTCGCCTACGAGCAGTACTTC. It encodes CASSLVGMSGIVAYEQYF.

This chain links TRBV11-2 with TRBJ2-7; D might be TRBD2 (5 bases). Germline V lookup: CDR1 SGHAT, CDR2 FQNNGV. The CDR3 consists of 15 residues. Trimming removed 5 bases at V and 0 bases at J, with 14 bases between. The CDR3 coding sequence is TGTGCCAGCAGCCCCCTGGGAGTGGACTCCTACGAGCAGTACTTC. Translation: CASSPLGVDSYEQYF.